The 8 T cell receptor beta chains presented below share a single source sample, sequenced in a study of blood T cell repertoires in COVID-19 (TCRdb year 2020). Library construction relied on the immunoSEQ multiplex PCR assay. TCRdb carries this immuneACCESS record with in-frame sequences only. Its versions omit some clonotypes, under half of them owing to an unresolved V gene in the studies checked, with the rest unexplained. The sample data list about 190,000 clones, and nearly 90% of these were observed just once. The ten largest account for about 0.66% of the sample. Material for sequencing was peripheral blood. The receptors were gathered from a man aged 50 to 59 with acute or convalescent COVID-19.

V and J are TRBV27 and TRBJ2-7; 8 bases agree with TRBD1. CDR1 and CDR2 (germline): MNHEY, SMNVEV (reference sequence). V trimming: 3 bases; J trimming: 5 bases; junction bases outside the gene matches: 9. The CDR3 consists of 15 residues. CDR3 in DNA: TGTGCCAGCAGTTTGCGGACAGGGAATTCAAACGAGCAGTACTTC. Protein: CASSLRTGNSNEQYF.

The chain recombines TRBV18 with TRBJ2-7; perhaps TRBD1 as D (6 bases). The CDR3 loop spans 14 amino acids. CDR1 and CDR2 from the germline V gene are KGHSH and LQKENI. V gave up 4 bases and J gave up 1 base, with 11 bases separating them. The chain's CDR3 is CASSLGTPSYEQYV. In nucleotides, the CDR3 is TGTGCCAGCTCACTTGGGACACCTTCCTACGAGCAGTACGTC.

This CDR3 is CASSTRTGEGSYEQYV. CDR3 DNA sequence: TGTGCCAGCAGCACTAGGACAGGGGAAGGCTCCTACGAGCAGTACGTC. This sequence joins TRBV21-1 and TRBJ2-7; the table gives TRBD1 as D, unverified against the DNA. TRBV21-1 is reported as a pseudogene. The CDR3 has 16 amino acids.

The chain has TRBV7-9 and TRBJ1-3; the D is unclear. Looked up from germline, CDR1 is SEHNR and CDR2 is FQNEAQ (reference sequence). V gave up 1 base and J gave up 0 bases, with 10 bases separating them. The CDR3 has 16 residues. CDR3 nucleotides: TGTGCCAGCAGCTTAGACGTGTACAGCTCTGGAAACACCATATATTTT. Its translation: CASSLDVYSSGNTIYF.

The chain links TRBV4-1 to TRBJ2-1, with D tentatively TRBD2 (5 bases). CDR3 size: 14 residues. Between the trimmed V and J ends, which lost 2 bases and 6 bases, there was a span of 11 bases. Germline V gene lookup returns CDR1 MGHRA and CDR2 YSYEKL. The DNA of the CDR3 is TGCGCCAGCAGCCAAAGTAGCGCCTTCAATGAGCAGTTCTTC. It encodes CASSQSSAFNEQFF.

This rearrangement joins TRBV7-2 to TRBJ1-6; D is uncertain. Trimming pared 6 bases from V and 10 bases from J, leaving 19 bases between. Germline V gene lookup returns CDR1 SGHTA and CDR2 FQGNSA. The CDR3 has 15 amino acids. CDR3 nucleotide sequence: TGTGCCAGCAGACTCTTAGCGGGGTCATACTCACCCCTCCACTTT. Translating gives CASRLLAGSYSPLHF.

Here the CDR3 reads CASSQVGYQMNTEAFF. The CDR3 bases are TGCGCCAGCAGCCAAGTCGGGTACCAAATGAACACTGAAGCTTTCTTT. This chain joins TRBV4-1 and TRBJ1-1; D remains unclear. V lost 1 base and J lost 0, with 12 bases in between. There are 16 residues in the CDR3. Germline values: CDR1 MGHRA, CDR2 YSYEKL.

V is TRBV19 and J is TRBJ1-2; D might be TRBD1 (5 bases). The CDR3 is 16 residues long. The V gene lost 5 bases and the J gene lost 7 bases, with 23 bases spanning the gap. The germline gives CDR1 LNHDA, CDR2 SQIVND (reference sequence). The CDR3 sequence: CASSLMDGGLESGYTF. CDR3 nucleotide sequence: TGTGCCAGTAGTTTGATGGACGGGGGATTGGAGTCTGGCTACACCTTC.